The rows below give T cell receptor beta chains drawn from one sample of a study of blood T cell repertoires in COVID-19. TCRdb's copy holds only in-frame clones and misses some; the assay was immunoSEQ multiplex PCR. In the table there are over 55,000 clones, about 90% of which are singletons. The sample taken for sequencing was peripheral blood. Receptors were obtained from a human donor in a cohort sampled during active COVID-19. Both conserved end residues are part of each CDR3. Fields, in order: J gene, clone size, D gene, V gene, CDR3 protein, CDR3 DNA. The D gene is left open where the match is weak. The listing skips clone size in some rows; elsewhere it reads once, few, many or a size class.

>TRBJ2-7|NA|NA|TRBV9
CASSSRQSSYEQYF
TGTGCCAGCAGCTCTAGACAGTCCTCCTACGAGCAGTACTTC
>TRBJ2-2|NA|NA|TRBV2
CASSRLAENTGELFF
TGTGCCAGCAGTCGTCTAGCAGAGAACACCGGGGAGCTGTTTTTT
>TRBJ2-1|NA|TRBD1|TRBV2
CASSRGQYNEQFF
TGTGCCAGCTCCAGGGGGCAGTACAATGAGCAGTTCTTC
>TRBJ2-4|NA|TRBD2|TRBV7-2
CASSLTGGGAGKNIQYF
TGTGCCAGCAGCCTAACGGGGGGGGGCGCGGGCAAAAACATTCAGTACTTC
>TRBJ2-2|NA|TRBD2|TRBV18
CASSPISLAGGNTGELFF
TGTGCCAGCTCACCAATTTCCCTAGCGGGAGGCAACACCGGGGAGCTGTTTTTT
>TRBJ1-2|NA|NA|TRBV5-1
CASSLTGTYGYTF
TGCGCCAGCAGCCTAACAGGGACCTATGGCTACACCTTC
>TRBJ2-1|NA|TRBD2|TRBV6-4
CASSDSSGSYNEQFF
TGTGCCAGCAGTGACTCTAGCGGGAGCTACAATGAGCAGTTCTTC
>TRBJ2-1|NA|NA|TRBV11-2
CASSLGPERTPPHNEQFF
TGTGCCAGCAGCTTAGGTCCCGAGCGTACACCACCTCACAATGAGCAGTTCTTC
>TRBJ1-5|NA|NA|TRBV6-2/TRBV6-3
CASSYGGVQDSNQPQHF
TGTGCCAGCAGTTATGGGGGGGTCCAAGATAGCAATCAGCCCCAGCATTTT
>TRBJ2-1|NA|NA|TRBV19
CASSMVGQVYNEQFF
TGTGCCAGTAGTATGGTGGGCCAGGTCTACAATGAGCAGTTCTTC
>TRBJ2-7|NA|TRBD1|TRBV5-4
CASSYDRGLAGEQYF
TGTGCCAGCAGTTATGACAGGGGCCTCGCGGGAGAGCAGTACTTC
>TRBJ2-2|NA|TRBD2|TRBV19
CASSRTSGGFTGELFF
TGTGCCAGTAGCAGGACTAGCGGGGGTTTTACCGGGGAGCTGTTTTTT
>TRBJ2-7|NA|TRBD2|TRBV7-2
CASSSRLAVYEQYF
TGTGCCAGCAGCTCAAGACTAGCGGTCTACGAGCAGTACTTC
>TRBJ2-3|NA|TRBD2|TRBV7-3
CASSRSGTSTDTQYF
TGTGCCAGCAGCCGCAGCGGGACTAGCACAGATACGCAGTATTTT
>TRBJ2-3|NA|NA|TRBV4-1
CASSQDRGTDTQYF
TGCGCCAGCAGCCAAGATCGGGGCACAGATACGCAGTATTTT
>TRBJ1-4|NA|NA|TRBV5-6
CASSLDSSKLFF
TGTGCCAGCAGCTTGGATTCATCAAAACTGTTTTTT
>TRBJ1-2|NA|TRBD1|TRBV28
CASRVQGAYGYTF
TGTGCCAGCAGAGTACAGGGGGCCTATGGCTACACCTTC
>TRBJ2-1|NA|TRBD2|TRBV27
CASSGGMDEQFF
TGTGCCAGCAGCGGGGGGATGGATGAGCAGTTCTTC
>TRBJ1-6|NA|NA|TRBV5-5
CASSLASGNVGNSPLHF
TGTGCCAGCAGCTTGGCCTCGGGTAACGTCGGAAATTCACCCCTCCACTTT
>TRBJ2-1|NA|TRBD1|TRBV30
CAWTLSGRGLYNEQFF
TGTGCCTGGACCCTTTCGGGCAGGGGGCTCTACAATGAGCAGTTCTTC
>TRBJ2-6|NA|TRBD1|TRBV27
CASSKGQGKSGANVLTF
TGTGCCAGCAGTAAAGGACAGGGAAAGTCTGGGGCCAACGTCCTGACTTTC
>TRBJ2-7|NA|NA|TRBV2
CARKQGDEQYF
TGTGCCAGGAAACAGGGTGACGAGCAGTACTTC
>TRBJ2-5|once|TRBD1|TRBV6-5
CASTRGRQETQYF
TGTGCCAGCACCAGGGGGCGGCAAGAGACCCAGTACTTC
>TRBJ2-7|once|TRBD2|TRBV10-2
CASSRTSGPYEQYF
TGCGCCAGCAGTAGGACTAGCGGTCCCTACGAGCAGTACTTC